This TCR beta chain was identified during a study of T cells in Graves' hyperthyroidism and ophthalmopathy. Across the study: Once the initial diagnosis was made, peripheral blood was obtained before any treatment.

Findings and caveats of the study: The model's output predicted ophthalmopathy at a median of roughly 6 months prior to onset. Ophthalmopathy stood apart from stable hyperthyroidism in a 13 V-J model.

An absence of ophthalmopathy progression within 18 months meant stable Graves' hyperthyroidism. CDR1 MNHNS and CDR2 SASEGT come from the germline V gene. The CDR3 loop spans 13 amino acids. This clonotype appeared a single time. The antigen remains unidentified. One end of the junction varies from germline; a read error may be responsible. Amplification of TCR beta CDR3 regions was performed using RNA transcripts as template. The TCR CDR3 was amplified in a first-round RT-PCR using the HTBI primer set. TCRdb re-derived calls from the multiplex PCR reads in MiXCR, one entry per CDR3 protein. The sample has approximately 640,000 distinct CDR3 sequences; about 18% are singletons.

This TCR came from a man aged 50 to 60 with Graves' hyperthyroidism. The genes are TRBV6-1 and TRBJ1-2; D is ambiguous. The sample taken for sequencing was blood. The CDR3 loop reads CASSGRQGYGYTF. CDR3 bases: TGCGCCAGCAGTGGACGGCAAGGGTATGGCTACACCTTC.